Below, 24 T cell receptor beta chains from the same sample are listed, as sequenced in a study of CD8 T cells in Susac syndrome. Random hexamers were used to reverse transcribe the RNA input (0.5 to 1 ug). MiXCR, run by TCRdb on the immunoSEQ multiplex PCR reads, gives a single entry per CDR3 protein. Counted here are almost 450,000 distinct CDR3 sequences, about 85% occurring once; the ten biggest clones make up approximately 0.12%. Material for sequencing was CD8+ T cells from PBMCs. These TCRs come from a human donor with multiple sclerosis.

V is TRBV7-3 and J is TRBJ2-2, with 7 bases aligning to TRBD1. Trimming took 2 bases from V and 5 from J; bases not matched to a gene: 5. Germline assignment: CDR1 SGHTA and CDR2 FQGTGA. The CDR3 contains 15 residues. In DNA form, the CDR3 reads TGTGCCAGCAGCTTATCCGGACAGGCAACCGGGGAGCTGTTTTTT. This sequence encodes CASSLSGQATGELFF.

This chain links TRBV21-1 with TRBJ1-5. TRBV21-1 is noted as a pseudogene. The CDR3 runs 14 residues. This CDR3 is CASSKRRPNQPQHF. The CDR3 DNA follows: TGTGCCAGCAGCAAGCGGAGACCCAATCAGCCCCAGCATTTT.

V usage is TRBV29-1 and J usage is TRBJ2-3; D might be TRBD1 (6 bases). CDR3 length: 14 amino acids. V was cut by 1 base and J by 2 bases, with 10 bases left in between. Germline lookup yields CDR1 SQVTM and CDR2 ANQGSEA. CDR3 in DNA: TGCAGCGTTGAAGGGACAGATAACACAGATACGCAGTATTTT. This codes for CSVEGTDNTDTQYF.

The genes are TRBV19 and TRBJ1-1; the D is unclear. Trimming took off 7 bases at V and 7 bases at J, with 13 bases between the two ends. CDR1 and CDR2 from the germline V gene are LNHDA and SQIVND (reference sequence). This CDR3 is built from 12 residues. The CDR3 loop reads CASNFGLHEAFF. CDR3 nucleotides: TGTGCCAGTAATTTTGGGCTCCATGAAGCTTTCTTT.

The chain has TRBV30 and TRBJ1-1, with unresolved D. Trimming pared 4 bases from V and 8 bases from J, leaving 11 bases between. CDR1 and CDR2 from the germline V gene are GTSNPN and SVGIG (reference sequence). This CDR3 has 11 amino acids. The CDR3 spells CAWTRWPEAFF. Here the CDR3 DNA reads TGTGCCTGGACACGCTGGCCCGAAGCTTTCTTT.

The chain uses TRBV6-1 and TRBJ2-7; 8 bases fit TRBD2. The germline gives CDR1 MNHNS, CDR2 SASEGT. V trimming: 2 bases; J trimming: 6 bases; junction bases outside the gene matches: 12. The CDR3 contains 16 residues. DNA of the CDR3: TGTGCCAGCAGTGAATTCGGAGCGGGGGTTCGTGTCGAGCAGTACTTC. Translated: CASSEFGAGVRVEQYF.

CDR3 sequence (DNA): TGTGCCAGCAGGGGGCATGATGAAGCTTTCTTT. Protein: CASRGHDEAFF. The V call is TRBV6-6, the J call TRBJ1-1; D may be TRBD1 (5 bases). Germline-derived CDR1 and CDR2 are MNHNY and SVGAGI (reference sequence). The CDR3 is 11 residues long. V was pared by 6 bases and J by 7 bases, with 9 bases between.

This chain joins TRBV20-1 and TRBJ1-1; D unresolved. The germline V gene has CDR1 DFQATT and CDR2 SNEGSKA (reference sequence). The CDR3 extends over 15 amino acids. With 1 base removed from V and 0 bases from J, the gap between germline ends came to 12 bases. CDR3 in amino acids: CSARAKVEMNTEAFF. The CDR3 nucleotides are TGCAGTGCTAGAGCAAAAGTAGAGATGAACACTGAAGCTTTCTTT.

The J gene is TRBJ1-2, the V gene TRBV4-1, with no clear D. The germline V and J ends were trimmed by 0 bases and 8 bases, with 10 bases remaining between them. CDR3 length equals 13 residues. The germline gives CDR1 MGHRA, CDR2 YSYEKL. CDR3 DNA: TGCGCCAGCAGCCAAGATACACCCCACGGCTACACCTTC. This codes for CASSQDTPHGYTF.

Only a few counts were recorded for this clonotype. The rearrangement links TRBV28 to TRBJ2-2, with 12 bases lining up with TRBD2. CDR3 length: 17 amino acids. Trimming cost V 6 bases and J 4 bases; bases outside gene matches: 9. Germline V lookup: CDR1 MDHEN, CDR2 SYDVKM. The CDR3 region has the DNA TGTGCCAGCAGGCGTCCTAGCGGGAGGGCCGGCACCGGGGAGCTGTTTTTT. Residues: CASRRPSGRAGTGELFF.

V gene TRBV13 combines with J gene TRBJ2-7, with a tentative D call TRBD2 (5 bases). This CDR3 has 15 residues. Trimming stripped 5 bases from V and 0 bases from J, with 14 bases between. CDR1 PRHDT and CDR2 FYEKMQ come from the germline V gene (reference sequence). The CDR3 DNA reads TGTGCCAGCAGCGCTTCCGGGAACGGCTCCTACGAGCAGTACTTC. It yields the protein CASSASGNGSYEQYF.

This rearrangement joins TRBV11-2 to TRBJ1-2; 10 bases align to TRBD1. Trimming cost V 6 bases and J 1 base; bases outside gene matches: 11. Germline V gene sequence: CDR1 SGHAT, CDR2 FQNNGV. The CDR3 length is 17 residues. CDR3 bases: TGTGCCAGCAGTCACAACCGGGACAGGGGTTTTAACTATGGCTACACCTTC. Residues: CASSHNRDRGFNYGYTF.

The rearrangement uses TRBV29-1 and TRBJ1-2; no clear D. This CDR3 is 13 amino acids long. The germline CDR1 and CDR2 sequences are SQVTM and ANQGSEA. V was cut by 0 bases and J by 0 bases, with 5 bases left in between. CDR3 sequence: CSVEDTSNYGYTF. DNA for the CDR3: TGCAGCGTTGAAGACACTTCTAACTATGGCTACACCTTC.

Many counts were recorded for this clonotype. The V gene is TRBV27, the J gene TRBJ1-1; D unclear. The CDR3 length is 12 residues. Trimming cost V 6 bases and J 1 base, with 6 bases left between them. CDR1 is MNHEY and CDR2 is SMNVEV in the germline V gene (reference sequence). In nucleotides, the CDR3 is TGTGCCAGCAGCCCCGGGAACACTGAAGCTTTCTTT. Translated: CASSPGNTEAFF.

This chain links TRBV27 with TRBJ2-7; unclear D gene. Germline V gene data show CDR1 as MNHEY and CDR2 as SMNVEV (reference sequence). The V end lost 6 bases, the J end lost 1 base, and 10 bases lay between the germline ends. The CDR3 covers 13 residues. The CDR3 bases are TGTGCCAGCAGGCAGCTGCAATCCTACGAGCAGTACTTC. Its translation is CASRQLQSYEQYF.

The V and J genes are TRBV5-4 and TRBJ2-3; 7 bases match TRBD2. The CDR3 is 14 amino acids. With 3 bases clipped from V and 4 bases from J, the junction kept 5 bases outside the gene matches. CDR1 and CDR2 from the germline V gene are SGHNT and YYREEE (reference sequence). CDR3 nucleotide sequence: TGTGCCAGCAGCTACCGGGGGGAAGCAGATACGCAGTATTTT. Amino acids: CASSYRGEADTQYF.

This clonotype was counted a single time. This rearrangement joins TRBV12-3 or TRBV12-4 to TRBJ2-5; 9 nucleotides line up with TRBD2. CDR3 length: 18 amino acids. With 4 bases clipped from V and 5 bases from J, the junction kept 17 bases outside the gene matches. In nucleotides, the CDR3 is TGTGCCAGCAGTTCCCCCCCCACGGGCGGGGGGGCCGGGGAGACCCAGTACTTC. Residues: CASSSPPTGGGAGETQYF.

This clonotype was seen more than once but under ten times. The genes are TRBV11-2 and TRBJ2-3, with 9 bases fitting TRBD2. CDR3 length equals 15 residues. Germline trimming cut 5 bases from V and 4 bases from J; bases unmatched to any gene: 7. In germline, CDR1 is SGHAT, CDR2 FQNNGV. DNA for the CDR3: TGTGCCAGCAGCGCTTTAGCGGGAGTTTCAGATACGCAGTATTTT. Encoded protein: CASSALAGVSDTQYF. The variable domain in full, with the rest retrieved from reference TRBV11-2 and TRBJ2-3, is EAGVAQSPRYKIIEKRQSVAFWCNPISGHATLYWYQQILGQGPKLLIQFQNNGVVDDSQLPKDRFSAERLKGVDSTLKIQPAKLEDSAVYLCASSALAGVSDTQYFGPGTRLTVL.

The chain recombines TRBV27 with TRBJ1-3, with TRBD1 matching 7 bases. Germline CDR1 is MNHEY and CDR2 is SMNVEV (reference sequence). The junction had 6 bases not matched to a gene; V was cut back by 8 bases and J by 2 bases. This CDR3 contains 14 residues. The CDR3 region has the DNA TGTGCCAGCTCAGTTACAGGGGCTGGAAACACCATATATTTT. Residues: CASSVTGAGNTIYF.

The chain is built from TRBV5-8 and TRBJ2-1; 9 bases align to TRBD2. CDR3 length: 14 residues. Trimming removed 3 bases from V and 8 bases from J; junction bases left unmatched: 6. CDR1 and CDR2 from the germline V gene are SGHTS and YDEGEE. For the CDR3, the DNA is TGTGCCAGCAGCTCACCGGGACTAGCTTATGAGCAGTTCTTC. It codes for CASSSPGLAYEQFF.

The rearrangement links TRBV4-1 to TRBJ1-5, with D unresolved. There are 16 residues in the CDR3. Trimming took 1 base from V and 1 from J, leaving 11 bases between them. Per germline, CDR1 MGHRA and CDR2 YSYEKL. The CDR3 nucleotides read TGCGCCAGCAGCCAAGGACTCCCCGGGAGCAATCAGCCCCAGCATTTT. Translated: CASSQGLPGSNQPQHF.

The V and J genes are TRBV19 and TRBJ1-1; 7 bases align to TRBD1. CDR3 length equals 15 residues. CDR1 and CDR2 from the germline V gene are LNHDA and SQIVND (reference sequence). J was trimmed by 1 base and V by 5 bases; bases with no gene match: 7. The CDR3, as DNA: TGTGCCAGTAGTCTCTGGGGACAGTCGAACACTGAAGCTTTCTTT. This codes for CASSLWGQSNTEAFF.

The chain couples TRBV6-1 to TRBJ2-1, with 11 positions matching TRBD2. V lost 10 bases, J lost 6 bases, and 11 bases stayed unmatched. The length of the CDR3 is 15 residues. Germline V gives CDR1 MNHNS, CDR2 SASEGT. The CDR3, as DNA: TGTGCCATCGATTCCGGGACTAGCGGACTCAATGAGCAGTTCTTC. Translated: CAIDSGTSGLNEQFF.

The chain is built from TRBV11-2 and TRBJ1-2; D is unresolved. The CDR3 runs 16 residues. The ends were cut back, 0 bases at V and 2 bases at J, with 13 bases in the middle. CDR1 and CDR2 from the germline V gene are SGHAT and FQNNGV. The CDR3 protein is CASSLDLLQANYGYTF. CDR3 DNA sequence: TGTGCCAGCAGCTTAGATCTGTTGCAGGCGAACTATGGCTACACCTTC.